This T cell receptor beta chain was recorded in a study of blood T cell repertoires in COVID-19. Using immunoSEQ multiplex PCR, the repertoire was profiled, and TCRdb retains in-frame clones only, with some absent. There are 130,000 to 150,000 clones in the sample; approximately 84% occur only once, and approximately 2.5% lies in the top ten. Per germline, CDR1 SGHAT and CDR2 FQDESV (reference sequence). CDR3 length equals 14 residues. V dropped 8 bases and J dropped 0 bases, with 11 bases sitting between them. The clonotype was recovered from a human donor with acute or convalescent COVID-19. The donor label of this sample is uncertain. This sequence joins TRBV11-1 and TRBJ2-1, with a tentative D call TRBD2 (6 bases). Sequencing was performed on peripheral blood. The CDR3 coding sequence is TGTGCCAGCCGTCAGGAGGGCTCCTACAATGAGCAGTTCTTC. Amino acid sequence: CASRQEGSYNEQFF.